This record concerns one T cell receptor (beta chain) sequence. It was template switching that added a universal primer site, and there were unique molecular identifiers on the cDNA. TCRdb re-analysed the 5' RACE reads in MiXCR, keeping a single row per CDR3 protein. The repertoire holds roughly 500,000 distinct CDR3 sequences, about 20% seen once, with about 0.93% in the top ten. This record belongs to a study of identical twins. There are 11 residues in the CDR3. Trimming removed 6 bases from V and 8 bases from J, with 11 bases in between. Germline CDR1 SGHDT, CDR2 YYEEEE. Another study also made use of these data, one on T cells expressing NK-cell markers.

Source material: CD4+ T cells sorted from blood. This clonotype was obtained from a woman aged 18 to 35 in good health. The gene calls are TRBV5-6 and TRBJ1-1; no reliable D call. The CDR3 loop reads CASTLHGEAFF. For the CDR3, the DNA is TGTGCCAGCACCTTACACGGGGAAGCTTTCTTT.